Following are 2 T cell receptor beta chains from one sample sequenced in a study of CD8+CD57+ T cells in acquired aplastic anemia. Previously, flow cytometry had revealed CD8+CD57+ cell expansion in the patients chosen for sequencing. According to the study, genomic DNA was the template for TCR beta VDJ and CDR3 profiling. Via MiXCR, TCRdb re-called the reads, giving one row per CDR3 protein. The sample lists about 95,000 distinct CDR3 sequences; about 66% were seen once. The sequencing sample was made of sorted CD4+, CD8+, or CD8+CD57+ T cells (not recorded which) from PBMCs. The receptors shown here come from a human donor with aplastic anemia.

The sample holds one count of this clonotype. This chain connects TRBV20-1 to TRBJ2-7, with D unclear. CDR1 is DFQATT, CDR2 SNEGSKA, per germline (reference sequence). The V end lost 5 bases, the J end lost 3 bases, and 14 bases lay between the germline ends. The CDR3 sequence is 13 residues long. The CDR3 DNA follows: TGCAGTGCTCAACCCGATCGGAGCTACGAGCAGTACTTC. Protein product: CSAQPDRSYEQYF.

The genes are TRBV6-1 and TRBJ2-5, with a tentative D call TRBD2 (5 bases). V dropped 4 bases and J dropped 5 bases, with 11 bases sitting between them. Germline V CDR1 and CDR2: MNHNS, SASEGT. CDR3 length: 13 amino acids. The CDR3 nucleotides read TGTGCCAGCAGTGGGACTCTGACGGAGACCCAGTACTTC. It is translated as CASSGTLTETQYF.